One sample yielded the 6 T cell receptor beta chains listed below, sequenced in a study of T cell responses to AZD1222 COVID-19 vaccine. Only in-frame clones appear in the TCRdb table, and some are missing; sequencing was by immunoSEQ multiplex PCR. The table includes roughly 150,000 clones, about nine tenths detected once. The source material was peripheral blood, sampled on day 0 of AZD1222 vaccination. The receptors were gathered from an adult in good health.

This rearrangement joins TRBV2 to TRBJ1-4, with a weak D call TRBD1 (6 bases). This CDR3 has 13 residues. V was shortened by 7 bases and J by 8 bases, with 14 bases between the two germline ends. The germline V gene encodes CDR1 SNHLY and CDR2 FYNNEI. CDR3 DNA: TGTGCCAGCATAGGGGGGTTGGTCGAAAAACTGTTTTTT. Protein sequence: CASIGGLVEKLFF. The entire variable domain, with the rest obtained from reference TRBV2 and TRBJ1-4, is as follows: EPEVTQTPSHQVTQMGQEVILRCVPISNHLYFYWYRQILGQKVEFLVSFYNNEISEKSEIFDDQFSVERPDGSNFTLKIRSTKLEDSAMYFCASIGGLVEKLFFGSGTQLSVL.

This rearrangement joins TRBV6-5 to TRBJ1-2; perhaps TRBD1 as D (6 bases). CDR1 MNHEY and CDR2 SVGAGI come from the germline V gene. CDR3 length equals 16 residues. Trimming removed 2 bases at V and 2 bases at J, with 15 bases between. The CDR3 bases are TGTGCCAGCAGTTACACAGGGCTCGCGGGGAACTATGGCTACACCTTC. Encoded protein: CASSYTGLAGNYGYTF.

This clone was counted once. The chain employs TRBV30 and TRBJ1-6; D is possibly TRBD1 (5 bases). Trimming stripped 4 bases from V and 0 bases from J, with 13 bases between. Germline CDR1 GTSNPN, CDR2 SVGIG (reference sequence). The length of the CDR3 is 16 residues. CDR3 coding DNA: TGTGCCTGGAAGGGACCGCCGAGCTCCTATAATTCACCCCTCCACTTT. Encoded protein: CAWKGPPSSYNSPLHF.

The V gene is TRBV7-9, the J gene TRBJ2-1, with TRBD1 as a possible D gene (6 bases). The CDR3 is 14 residues long. Deletions cut 6 bases from V and 8 bases from J, with 17 bases between. CDR1 is SEHNR, CDR2 FQNEAQ, per germline (reference sequence). CDR3 residues: CASRTQGWYDEQFF. CDR3 nucleotides: TGTGCCAGCAGGACACAGGGATGGTACGATGAGCAGTTCTTC.

The CDR3 spells CASSELDYGYTF. The CDR3 DNA reads TGTGCCAGCAGTGAATTAGACTATGGCTACACCTTC. J is TRBJ1-2 and V is TRBV25-1; D is ambiguous. V was trimmed by 1 base and J by 3 bases, leaving 3 bases between them. The CDR3 sequence is 12 residues long. Germline values: CDR1 MGHDK, CDR2 SYGVNS.

J is TRBJ1-1 and V is TRBV6-1; D is ambiguous. Germline CDR1 reads MNHNS; CDR2 reads SASEGT. The CDR3 sequence is 16 residues long. Between the trimmed V and J ends, which lost 1 base and 1 base, there was a span of 13 bases. The CDR3 DNA sequence: TGTGCCAGCAGTGAAGATCTGGGTCGTGGGAACACTGAAGCTTTCTTT. Protein: CASSEDLGRGNTEAFF.